This T cell receptor beta chain was retrieved from a study of T cell repertoires in cytomegalovirus infection. Overall study results and limits: HLA-C-restricted CMV-specific TCR beta clonotypes were dominant in the ex vivo response.

In regard to this clonotype: Its antigen is currently unknown.

TCRdb called the reads again in MiXCR, with one record for every CDR3 protein. The data show some 150,000 distinct CDR3 sequences, around 32% seen once. This receptor was taken from a human donor in good health (CMV status not recorded). Some clones in this sample may be carry-over from other donors' samples. Source: CD8+ T cells from cultured PBMCs, taken from culture after CMV antigen stimulation.

CDR3 sequence reads: CSPHGGYTF. The CDR3 region has the DNA TGCAGTCCCCATGGGGGCTACACCTTC. The gene calls are TRBV20-1 and TRBJ1-2; D is ambiguous. This CDR3 is 9 amino acids long. Trimming took off 8 bases at V and 8 bases at J, with 9 bases between the two ends. Germline values: CDR1 DFQATT, CDR2 SNEGSKA (reference sequence).